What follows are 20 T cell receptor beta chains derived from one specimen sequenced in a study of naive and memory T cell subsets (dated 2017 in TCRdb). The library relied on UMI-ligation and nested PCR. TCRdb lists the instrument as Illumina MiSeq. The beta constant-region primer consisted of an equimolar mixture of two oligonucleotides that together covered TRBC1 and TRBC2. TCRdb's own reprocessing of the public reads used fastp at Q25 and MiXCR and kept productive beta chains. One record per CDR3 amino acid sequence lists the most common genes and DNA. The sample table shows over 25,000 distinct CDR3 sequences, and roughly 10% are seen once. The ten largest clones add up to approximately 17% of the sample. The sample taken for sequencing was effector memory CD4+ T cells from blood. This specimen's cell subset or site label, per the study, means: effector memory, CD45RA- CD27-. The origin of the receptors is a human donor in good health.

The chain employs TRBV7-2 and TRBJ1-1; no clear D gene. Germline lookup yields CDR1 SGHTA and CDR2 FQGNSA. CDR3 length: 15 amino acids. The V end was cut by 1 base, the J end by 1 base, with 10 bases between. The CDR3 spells CASSLESRPNTEAFF. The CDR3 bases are TGTGCCAGCAGCTTAGAATCGAGACCGAACACTGAAGCTTTCTTT.

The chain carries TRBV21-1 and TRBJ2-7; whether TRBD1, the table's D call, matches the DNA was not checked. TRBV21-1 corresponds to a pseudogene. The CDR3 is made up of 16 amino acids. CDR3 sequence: CASPLRGGSFPYEQYF. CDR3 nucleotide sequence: TGTGCCAGCCCTCTGAGGGGGGGTTCGTTCCCCTACGAGCAGTACTTC.

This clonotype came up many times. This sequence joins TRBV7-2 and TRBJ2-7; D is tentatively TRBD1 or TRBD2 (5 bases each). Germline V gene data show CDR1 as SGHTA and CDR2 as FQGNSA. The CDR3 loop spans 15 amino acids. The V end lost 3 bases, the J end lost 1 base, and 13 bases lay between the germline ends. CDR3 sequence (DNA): TGTGCCAGCAGCTTGGGGACGGCCTCTTCCTACGAGCAGTACTTC. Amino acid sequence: CASSLGTASSYEQYF.

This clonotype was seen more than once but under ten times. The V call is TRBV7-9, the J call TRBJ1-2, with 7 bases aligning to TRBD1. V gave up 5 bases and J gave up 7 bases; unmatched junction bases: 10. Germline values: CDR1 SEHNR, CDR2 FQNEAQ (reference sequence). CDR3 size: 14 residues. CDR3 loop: CASSPETGKGGYTF. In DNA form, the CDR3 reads TGTGCCAGCAGCCCCGAGACAGGGAAGGGTGGCTACACCTTC. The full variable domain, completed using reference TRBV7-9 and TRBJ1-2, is DTGVSQNPRHKITKRGQNVTFRCDPISEHNRLYWYRQTLGQGPEFLTYFQNEAQLEKSRLLSDRFSAERPKGSFSTLEIQRTEQGDSAMYLCASSPETGKGGYTFGSGTRLTVV.

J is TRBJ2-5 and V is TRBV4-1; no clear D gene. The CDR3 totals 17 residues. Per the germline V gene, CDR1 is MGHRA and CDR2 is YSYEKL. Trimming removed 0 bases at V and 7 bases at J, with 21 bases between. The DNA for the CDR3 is TGCGCCAGCAGCCAAGATGAGCAGACAAATCCATTCCGGACCCAGTACTTC. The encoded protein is CASSQDEQTNPFRTQYF.

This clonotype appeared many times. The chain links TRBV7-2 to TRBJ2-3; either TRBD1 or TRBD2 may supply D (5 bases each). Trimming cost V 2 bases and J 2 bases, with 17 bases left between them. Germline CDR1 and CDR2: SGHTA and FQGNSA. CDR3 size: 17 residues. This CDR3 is CASSLRVRGSATDTQYF. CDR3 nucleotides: TGTGCCAGCAGCTTAAGAGTTAGGGGTAGCGCCACAGATACGCAGTATTTT.

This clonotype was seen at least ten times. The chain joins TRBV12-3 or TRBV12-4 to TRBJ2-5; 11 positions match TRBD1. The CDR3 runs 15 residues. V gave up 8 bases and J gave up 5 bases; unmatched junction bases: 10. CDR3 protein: CASGPGTGGYETQYF. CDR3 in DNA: TGTGCCAGCGGGCCCGGGACAGGGGGTTACGAGACCCAGTACTTC.

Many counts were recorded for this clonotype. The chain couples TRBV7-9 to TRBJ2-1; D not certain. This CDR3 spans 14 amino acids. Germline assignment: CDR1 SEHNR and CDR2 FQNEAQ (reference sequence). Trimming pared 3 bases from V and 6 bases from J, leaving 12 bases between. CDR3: CASSLDVGGNEQFF. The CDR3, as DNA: TGTGCCAGCAGCTTGGACGTGGGCGGCAATGAGCAGTTCTTC. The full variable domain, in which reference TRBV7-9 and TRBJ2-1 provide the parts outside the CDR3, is DTGVSQNPRHKITKRGQNVTFRCDPISEHNRLYWYRQTLGQGPEFLTYFQNEAQLEKSRLLSDRFSAERPKGSFSTLEIQRTEQGDSAMYLCASSLDVGGNEQFFGPGTRLTVL.

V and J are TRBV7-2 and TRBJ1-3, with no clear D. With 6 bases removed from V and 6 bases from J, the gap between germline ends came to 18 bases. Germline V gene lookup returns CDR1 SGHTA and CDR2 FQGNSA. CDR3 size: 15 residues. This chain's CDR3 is CASRTSPSSVNTIYF. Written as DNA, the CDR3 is TGTGCCAGCAGGACCTCACCATCAAGCGTAAACACCATATATTTT.

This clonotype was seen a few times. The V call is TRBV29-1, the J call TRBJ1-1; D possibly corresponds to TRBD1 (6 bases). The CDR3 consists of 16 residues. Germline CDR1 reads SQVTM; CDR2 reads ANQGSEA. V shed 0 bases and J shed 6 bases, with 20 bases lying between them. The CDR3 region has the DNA TGCAGCGTTGAAGATCGCTGGTCGGGGGCGAAGCCTGAAGCTTTCTTT. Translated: CSVEDRWSGAKPEAFF.

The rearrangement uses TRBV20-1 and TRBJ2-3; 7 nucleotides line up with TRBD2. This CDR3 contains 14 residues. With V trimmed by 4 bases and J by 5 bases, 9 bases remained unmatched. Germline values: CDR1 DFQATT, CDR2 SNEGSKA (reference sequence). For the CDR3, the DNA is TGCAGTGCTATTAAGCGGGAAGGGTTAGATACGCAGTATTTT. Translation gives CSAIKREGLDTQYF.

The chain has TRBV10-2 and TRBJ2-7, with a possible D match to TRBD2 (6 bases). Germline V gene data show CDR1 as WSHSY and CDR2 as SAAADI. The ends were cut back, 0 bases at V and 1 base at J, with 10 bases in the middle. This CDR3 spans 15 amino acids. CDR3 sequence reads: CASSESAGLSYEQYF. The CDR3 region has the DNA TGCGCCAGCAGTGAGTCGGCAGGACTATCCTACGAGCAGTACTTC.

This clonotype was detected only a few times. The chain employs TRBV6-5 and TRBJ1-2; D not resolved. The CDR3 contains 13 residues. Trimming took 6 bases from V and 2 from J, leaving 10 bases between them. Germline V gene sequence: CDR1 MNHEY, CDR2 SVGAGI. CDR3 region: CASRSRENYGYTF. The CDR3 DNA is TGTGCCAGCAGGAGTCGCGAAAACTATGGCTACACCTTC.

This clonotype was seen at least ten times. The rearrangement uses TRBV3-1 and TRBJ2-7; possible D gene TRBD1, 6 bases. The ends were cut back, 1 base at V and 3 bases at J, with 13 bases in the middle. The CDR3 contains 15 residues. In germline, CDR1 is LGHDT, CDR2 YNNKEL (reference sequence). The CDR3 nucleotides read TGTGCCAGCAGCCAAGCGGCAGGGGCCAGCTACGAGCAGTACTTC. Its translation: CASSQAAGASYEQYF.

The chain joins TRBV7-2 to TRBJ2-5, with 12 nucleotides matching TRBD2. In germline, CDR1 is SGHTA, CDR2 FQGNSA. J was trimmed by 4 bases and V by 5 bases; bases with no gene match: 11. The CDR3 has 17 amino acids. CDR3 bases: TGTGCCAGCAGCCCCAACTCGGCTAGCGGGAGGGGAGAGACCCAGTACTTC. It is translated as CASSPNSASGRGETQYF.

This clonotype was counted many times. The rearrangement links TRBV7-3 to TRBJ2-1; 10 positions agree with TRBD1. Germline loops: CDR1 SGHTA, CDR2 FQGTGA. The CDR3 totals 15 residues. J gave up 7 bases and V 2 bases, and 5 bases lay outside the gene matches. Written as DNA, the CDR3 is TGTGCCAGCAGCTTACCCGGGACAGGGGTTAATGAGCAGTTCTTC. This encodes CASSLPGTGVNEQFF. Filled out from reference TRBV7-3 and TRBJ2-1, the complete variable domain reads GAGVSQTPSNKVTEKGKYVELRCDPISGHTALYWYRQSLGQGPEFLIYFQGTGAADDSGLPNDRFFAVRPEGSVSTLKIQRTERGDSAVYLCASSLPGTGVNEQFFGPGTRLTVL.

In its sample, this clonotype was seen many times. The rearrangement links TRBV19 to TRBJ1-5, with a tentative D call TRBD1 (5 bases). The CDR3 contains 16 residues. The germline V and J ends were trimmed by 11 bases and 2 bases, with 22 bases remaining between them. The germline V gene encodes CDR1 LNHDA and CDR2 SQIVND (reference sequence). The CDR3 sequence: CALGGIGLSGNQPQHF. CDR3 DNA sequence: TGTGCCCTGGGGGGAATTGGTTTAAGTGGCAATCAGCCCCAGCATTTT.

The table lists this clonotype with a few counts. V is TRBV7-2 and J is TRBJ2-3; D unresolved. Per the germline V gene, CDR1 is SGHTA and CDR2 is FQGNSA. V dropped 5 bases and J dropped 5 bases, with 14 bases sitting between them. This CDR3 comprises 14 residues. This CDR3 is CASSPPGRGDTQYF. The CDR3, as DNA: TGTGCCAGCAGCCCCCCGGGTCGTGGAGATACGCAGTATTTT.

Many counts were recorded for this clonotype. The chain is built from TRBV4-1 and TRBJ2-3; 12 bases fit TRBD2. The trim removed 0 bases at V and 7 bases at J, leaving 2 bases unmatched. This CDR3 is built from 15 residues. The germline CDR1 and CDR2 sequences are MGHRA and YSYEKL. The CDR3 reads CASSQEGTSGHTQYF. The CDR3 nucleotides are TGCGCCAGCAGCCAAGAGGGGACTAGCGGGCATACGCAGTATTTT.

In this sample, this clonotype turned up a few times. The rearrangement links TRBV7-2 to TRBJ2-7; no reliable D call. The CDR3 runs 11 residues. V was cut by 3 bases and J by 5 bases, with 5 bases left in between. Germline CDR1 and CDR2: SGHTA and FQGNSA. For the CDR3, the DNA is TGTGCCAGCAGCTTTAGACACGAGCAGTACTTC. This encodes CASSFRHEQYF. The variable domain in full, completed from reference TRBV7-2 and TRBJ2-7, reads GAGVSQSPSNKVTEKGKDVELRCDPISGHTALYWYRQSLGQGLEFLIYFQGNSAPDKSGLPSDRFSAERTGGSVSTLTIQRTQQEDSAVYLCASSFRHEQYFGPGTRLTVT.